This T cell receptor beta chain was sequenced in a study of blood T cells in healthy people across ages. This CDR3 is built from 17 residues. Germline lookup yields CDR1 LGHDT and CDR2 YNNKEL (reference sequence). The ends lost 4 bases at V and 3 bases at J; junction bases unmatched: 6. Primed by a sample-barcoded 5' primer and a J-beta primer mix, a second PCR proceeded for roughly 6 to 12 cycles. Via MiXCR, TCRdb re-called the 5' RACE reads, giving one row per CDR3 protein. The sample yields around 1,500,000 distinct CDR3 sequences, approximately 30% seen once. This clonotype was sampled from a woman aged 25 to 39 in good health. The J gene is TRBJ2-5, the V gene TRBV3-1, with 15 bases aligning to TRBD2. Material for sequencing was blood. CDR3 DNA: TGTGCCAGCAGCCCACGGACTAGCGGGGGGGCCGAAGAGACCCAGTACTTC. This gives the protein CASSPRTSGGAEETQYF.